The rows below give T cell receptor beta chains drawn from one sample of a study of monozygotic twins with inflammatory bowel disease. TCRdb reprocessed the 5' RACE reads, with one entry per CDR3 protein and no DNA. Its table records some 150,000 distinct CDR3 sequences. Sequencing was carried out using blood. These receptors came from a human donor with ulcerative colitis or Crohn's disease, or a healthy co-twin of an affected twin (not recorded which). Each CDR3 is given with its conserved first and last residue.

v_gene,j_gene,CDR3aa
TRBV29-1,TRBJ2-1,CSVQGWGTGGREQFF
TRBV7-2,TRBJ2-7,CASSLREKYEQYF
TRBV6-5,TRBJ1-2,CASSYSTASNYGYTF
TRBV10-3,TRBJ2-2,CAITEDRGQTGELFF
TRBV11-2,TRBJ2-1,CASSFVGQSHNEQFF
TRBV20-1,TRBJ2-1,CSSIAGSSSYNEQFF
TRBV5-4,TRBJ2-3,CASSLAGGDTQYF
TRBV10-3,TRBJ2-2,CAIHLSGSRNTGELFF
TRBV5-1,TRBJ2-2,CASSQEPPGELFF
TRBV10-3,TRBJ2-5,CAISESPGGETQYF
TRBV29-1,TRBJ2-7,CSVEATQGAYEQYF
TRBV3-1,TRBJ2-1,CASSRFRGIYNEQFF
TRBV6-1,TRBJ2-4,CASSPIDSPNIQYF
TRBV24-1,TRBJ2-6,CATGTGGIPGANVLTF
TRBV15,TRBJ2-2,CATSVRTSTGELFF
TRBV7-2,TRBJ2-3,CASSLEGPGRALDTQYF
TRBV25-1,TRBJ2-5,CASSGGRVQETQYF
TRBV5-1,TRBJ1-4,CASSLEGQGAGKLFF
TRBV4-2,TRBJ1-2,CASSRTPGGYYGYTF
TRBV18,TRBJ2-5,CASWGQGDQETQYF
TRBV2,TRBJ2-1,CASYLGSRVSDEQFF
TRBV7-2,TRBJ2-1,CASSLGTEQFF
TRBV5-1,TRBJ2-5,CASSRVTSGSGETQYF
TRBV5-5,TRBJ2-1,CASSGYLNEQFF
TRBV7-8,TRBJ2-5,CASSLVRQTGAQYF
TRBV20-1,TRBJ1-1,CSARTRRSNTEAFF
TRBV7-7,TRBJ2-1,CASSSGTAQRMQFF
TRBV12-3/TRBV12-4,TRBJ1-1,CASSLGSGTEAFF
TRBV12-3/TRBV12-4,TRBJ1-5,CASSALGNSNQPQHF
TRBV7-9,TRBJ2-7,CASSRDRTYEQYF
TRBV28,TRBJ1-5,CASREGGARDQPQHF
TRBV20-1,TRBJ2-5,CSARGDTPWTQYF
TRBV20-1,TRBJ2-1,CSANTGQATYNEQFF
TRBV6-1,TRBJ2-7,CASSEPWDGRYEQYF
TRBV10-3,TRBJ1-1,CATGQMNTEAFF
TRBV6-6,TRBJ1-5,CAADVRGQNQPQHF
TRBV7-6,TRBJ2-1,CASSPRTGSYNEQFF
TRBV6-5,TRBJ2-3,CASSYFSGSADTQYF
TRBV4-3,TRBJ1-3,CASSQGVRTGASVLDNTIYF
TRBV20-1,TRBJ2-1,CSARAWGTQPNNEQFF
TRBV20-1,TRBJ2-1,CSARVEGQRFF
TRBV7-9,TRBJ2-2,CASSSGLDYRELFF
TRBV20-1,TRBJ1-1,CSARDQRGVYAEAFF
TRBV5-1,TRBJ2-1,CASSSVDMTLNEQFF
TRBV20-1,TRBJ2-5,CSAAGEETQYF
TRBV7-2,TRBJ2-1,CASSGSSYNEQFF
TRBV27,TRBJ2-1,CASSRIGSYNEQFF
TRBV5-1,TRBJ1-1,CASSVGQGGITEAFF
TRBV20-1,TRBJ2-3,CSARIAGGASGPTDTQYF